The rows below give T cell receptor beta chains drawn from one sample of a study of identical twins. TCRdb re-called the 5' RACE reads through MiXCR, storing one row per CDR3 protein. This table has about 210,000 distinct CDR3 sequences, approximately 9% appearing once. The source material was memory (CD45RO+) T cells sorted from blood. The receptors were sampled from a young woman in good health. CDR3s leave out the opening cysteine and the closing phenylalanine or tryptophan. Not every row has a clone size; where given, it reads once, few, many or a size class.

CDR3aa,v_gene,abundance
SASSSSYNSPLH,TRBV20-1,few
ASSLFRTTSFEQF,TRBV7-8,few
ASSASGRYNEQF,TRBV2,few
AIRSLGNTEAF,TRBV10-3,-
ASSPNLGGDTQY,TRBV18,few
ASSLALVAGGPGNGELF,TRBV7-2,-
AWGQGANTGELF,TRBV30,-
ASSFSGKDEKLF,TRBV5-5,few
ASSLEGTLGEKLF,TRBV5-1,many
ASSFGLAGDYEQY,TRBV12-3/TRBV12-4,few
SATPLGYEQY,TRBV20-1,-
ASSYATSGDEQY,TRBV6-5,-
ASSSEHGGVVTDTQY,TRBV27,few
ATSRAVQETQY,TRBV15,-
ASRRGSSGNTIY,TRBV6-1,-
SARDGKGGYT,TRBV20-1,-
SARGQGDSLH,TRBV20-1,few
SVTSEVGTDTQY,TRBV29-1,few
ASSERTSGGPGTQY,TRBV6-1,few
SARRDRGGNEQF,TRBV20-1,few
ASSTWVLEEQY,TRBV18,-
ASSLSRGQKGSQY,TRBV12-3/TRBV12-4,-
SATGDFTEAF,TRBV20-1,few
ASGHRNYEQY,TRBV5-6,few
ASRRDRGPDEQF,TRBV2,few
ASSTSWGAQDEQY,TRBV9,-